This TCR beta chain was captured by sequencing in a study of cytomegalovirus exposure and HLA in healthy donors. Study-level points and caveats: TCR beta chain V- and J-gene trimming was linked, in a later analysis, to a missense variant in DCLRE1C. In vitro confirmation showed three CMV-associated chains to be CMV antigen specific.

Concerning this clone itself: Antigen: not known.

The germline V gene has CDR1 SGDLS and CDR2 YYNGEE. The V and J ends lost 4 bases and 1 base, in that order; junction bases with no gene match: 8. The CDR3 consists of 16 residues. 13 Jbeta primers and 60 Vbeta primers were used for the PCR. In the original workflow: Later work found 65 million to 100 million unique TCR beta chains, with approximately 12 million shared. The assay was immunoSEQ multiplex PCR, and TCRdb's table has in-frame clones only and misses some. V, J and clone size reflect that table, while D and trimming were determined from the DNA. The sample consists of some 170,000 clones, 60% to 75% of them appearing once.

Sequencing input: PBMCs. This TCR was recovered from a woman in her forties or fifties in good health and CMV-seropositive. The chain links TRBV9 to TRBJ2-1; 7 bases match TRBD2. CDR3 residues: CASSRAGEGSYNEQFF. The CDR3 DNA is TGTGCCAGCAGCCGCGCGGGGGAAGGGTCCTACAATGAGCAGTTCTTC.